A selection of T cell receptor beta chains follows, all from one sample in a study of cytomegalovirus exposure and HLA in healthy donors. Assay used: immunoSEQ multiplex PCR; TCRdb lists only in-frame clones, some missing. The sample includes more than 80,000 clones, roughly four fifths of them seen just once. Sequenced material: PBMCs. These receptor sequences come from a woman in her forties or fifties in good health and CMV-seropositive. Each CDR3 is given with its conserved first and last residue. D genes are given only for firm matches. Clone size is not always given. Where it is, it says once, few, many or a class for expanded clones.

clone_size j_call d_call v_call cdr3_nt cdr3_aa
few TRBJ2-1 NA TRBV10-3 TGTGCCATCAGTCTGGGGAGGAATGAGCAGTTCTTC CAISLGRNEQFF
once TRBJ1-4 TRBD1 TRBV5-4 TGTGCCAGCAGCGCGCGGACAGGCTCATCGGAAAAACTGTTTTTT CASSARTGSSEKLFF
many TRBJ1-5 NA TRBV7-9 TGTGCCAGCAGCTTAGTCGGGGGGAATCAGCCCCAGCATTTT CASSLVGGNQPQHF
once TRBJ1-5 NA TRBV30 TGTGCCTGGAGTGTACTCAACAATCAGCCCCAGCATTTT CAWSVLNNQPQHF
NA TRBJ2-2 TRBD1 TRBV7-3 TGTGCCAGCAGTTTCAACAGGGGGAACACCGGGGAGCTGTTTTTT CASSFNRGNTGELFF
NA TRBJ1-4 TRBD1 TRBV7-2 TGTGCCAGCAGTGGAGGCGGCAGGGGGAATGAAAAACTGTTTTTT CASSGGGRGNEKLFF
NA TRBJ1-2 NA TRBV7-9 TGTGCCAGCAGCCCCAAGACTGGCCTCCCTCATGGCTACACCTTC CASSPKTGLPHGYTF
NA TRBJ2-3 NA TRBV29-1 TGCAGCGTTGACGACCGAACGACTAGCACAGATACGCAGTATTTT CSVDDRTTSTDTQYF
NA TRBJ2-1 TRBD2 TRBV5-1 TGCGCCAGCAGCTTGTTCGCTAGCGGGGGGGATCGTGAGCAGTTCTTC CASSLFASGGDREQFF
NA TRBJ1-1 NA TRBV9 TGTGCCAGCAGCGTGACAGGTTGGAACACTGAAGCTTTCTTT CASSVTGWNTEAFF
NA TRBJ1-6 NA TRBV5-1 TGCGCCAGCAGCTTGGGCCAGAAAGATTCACCCCTCCACTTT CASSLGQKDSPLHF
NA TRBJ1-2 NA TRBV18 TGTGCCAGCTCACCCGATCGACAGCATGGCTACACCTTC CASSPDRQHGYTF
NA TRBJ1-3 TRBD1 TRBV28 TGTGCCAGCAGCACAGGGGTGGGGGCCATCTCTGGAAACACCATATATTTT CASSTGVGAISGNTIYF
NA TRBJ2-2 TRBD1 TRBV10-2 TGCGCCAGCAGTGGACAGGGGGAGAACACCGGGGAGCTGTTTTTT CASSGQGENTGELFF
NA TRBJ1-5 NA TRBV5-5 TGTGCCAGCAGCTTGGACAGGATGGTGCTTCAGCCCCAGCATTTT CASSLDRMVLQPQHF
NA TRBJ1-2 TRBD1 TRBV6-1 TGTGCCAGCAGTGGACAGGGTCTCTATGGCTACACCTTC CASSGQGLYGYTF
NA TRBJ2-7 TRBD1 TRBV5-4 TGTGCCAGCAGCCAATCTAATCTCCGAGACAGGGAAAAAGAGCAGTACTTC CASSQSNLRDREKEQYF
NA TRBJ2-2 TRBD2 TRBV5-1 TGCGCCAGCAGCTTGGTGACTAGCGGGGGGGAGCTGTTTTTT CASSLVTSGGELFF
NA TRBJ2-3 TRBD2 TRBV28 TGTGCCAGCAGTTCACCAACTAGCGGGGGGGTCTTTTTGGGCACAGATACGCAGTATTTT CASSSPTSGGVFLGTDTQYF
NA TRBJ2-1 TRBD2 TRBV7-2 TGTGCCAGCAGCTTAGCAGCGGGGGGTATCAATGAGCAGTTCTTC CASSLAAGGINEQFF
NA TRBJ2-3 NA TRBV7-2 TGTGCCAGCAGCTTAGGGGTGGGCGGGCGAGTCGGAGATACGCAGTATTTT CASSLGVGGRVGDTQYF
once TRBJ1-5 TRBD1 TRBV25-1 TGTGCCAGCAGTGAAAACGGACAGGGCCAGCCCCAGCATTTT CASSENGQGQPQHF
once TRBJ2-5 NA TRBV7-9 TGTGCCAGCAGTCCCCCGGTAGGGGAACCCCAAGAGACCCAGTACTTC CASSPPVGEPQETQYF
NA TRBJ1-1 NA TRBV7-2 TGTGCCAGCAGCTATCCGGATAGGGGAGCTTTCTTT CASSYPDRGAFF
NA TRBJ1-1 NA TRBV15 TGTGCCACCAGGCCTACAGCCCTGAACACTGAAGCTTTCTTT CATRPTALNTEAFF
NA TRBJ1-4 NA TRBV7-9 TGTGCCAGCAGCCCCAGGGAGGGAAGGGGTGAAAAACTGTTTTTT CASSPREGRGEKLFF
NA TRBJ1-1 NA TRBV7-9 TGTTCCAGCAGCTTAGCTACACTAATGAACACTGAAGCTTTCTTT CSSSLATLMNTEAFF
NA TRBJ2-7 TRBD2 TRBV28 TGTGCCAGCAGTTCCCCGGGGGGAGGGTCCAGGTACGAGCAGTACTTC CASSSPGGGSRYEQYF
NA TRBJ2-1 NA TRBV2 TGTGCCAGCAGTGGAGGGATTCTTTCCTACAATGAGCAGTTCTTC CASSGGILSYNEQFF
NA TRBJ2-5 NA TRBV5-1 TGCGCCAGCACATCCTTCTCCCAGGGAATGGGAGAGACCCAGTACTTC CASTSFSQGMGETQYF
NA TRBJ1-6 NA TRBV5-6 TGTGCCAGCAGCTTGGAACAGGGATGGAGTAATTCACCCCTCCACTTT CASSLEQGWSNSPLHF
NA TRBJ2-2 NA TRBV2 TGTGCCAGCAGTGAAGTCAGGGGTACCGGGGAGCTGTTTTTT CASSEVRGTGELFF
NA TRBJ1-1 TRBD1 TRBV5-1 TGCGCCAGCAGCGCCGGGACAGGGAACACTGAAGCTTTCTTT CASSAGTGNTEAFF
NA TRBJ1-4 TRBD1 TRBV30 TGTGCCTGGAGTGGGGACAGGGAGATACCTAATGAAAAACTGTTTTTT CAWSGDREIPNEKLFF
NA TRBJ2-7 TRBD1 TRBV19 TGTGCCAGCCATGGACAGGGGGCCCCCACCTACGAGCAGTACTTC CASHGQGAPTYEQYF
NA TRBJ2-7 TRBD1 TRBV5-1 TGCGCCAGCAGCTTAAGGACAGGAGGCGAGCAGTACTTC CASSLRTGGEQYF
once TRBJ1-1 NA TRBV7-3 TGTGCCAGCAGCTTATCCTCGCTAGGGGGACGTTTATCCACTGAAGCTTTCTTT CASSLSSLGGRLSTEAFF
NA TRBJ2-3 TRBD2 TRBV13 TGTGCCAGCAGCTTAAGAGCGGGAGGCTCTGATACGCAGTATTTT CASSLRAGGSDTQYF
NA TRBJ1-2 NA TRBV29-1 TGCAGCGTCCTACGATTAAACAGGGACTATGGCTACACCTTC CSVLRLNRDYGYTF
NA TRBJ1-3 NA TRBV9 TGTGCCAGCAGCGCGCGGACAGCAGTCTCTGGAAACACCATATATTTT CASSARTAVSGNTIYF
NA TRBJ2-5 NA TRBV7-2 TGTGCCAGCAGCTTCTCGGAGACCCAGTACTTC CASSFSETQYF
once TRBJ1-3 TRBD1 TRBV18 TGTGCCAGCTCACCCGACAGGGGATCTGGAAACACCATATATTTT CASSPDRGSGNTIYF
NA TRBJ1-4 NA TRBV9 TGTGCCAGCAGCGTCCAGGGATCCGCCATGGAAAAACTGTTTTTT CASSVQGSAMEKLFF
NA TRBJ2-1 TRBD2 TRBV12-5 TGTGCTAGTGGTTCGAGCGTGGGGGGGTACAATGAGCAGTTCTTC CASGSSVGGYNEQFF
few TRBJ2-7 TRBD2 TRBV7-2 TGTGCCAGCAGCACAAACCGCGGGGGAACCTACGAGCAGTACTTC CASSTNRGGTYEQYF
NA TRBJ1-2 TRBD1 TRBV5-4 TGTGCCAGCAGCCCGGACAGGGCTTATGGCTACACCTTC CASSPDRAYGYTF
few TRBJ2-7 NA TRBV7-2 TGTGCCAGCAGCTTAGCGGGGGGGCAAATCTACGAGCAGTACTTC CASSLAGGQIYEQYF